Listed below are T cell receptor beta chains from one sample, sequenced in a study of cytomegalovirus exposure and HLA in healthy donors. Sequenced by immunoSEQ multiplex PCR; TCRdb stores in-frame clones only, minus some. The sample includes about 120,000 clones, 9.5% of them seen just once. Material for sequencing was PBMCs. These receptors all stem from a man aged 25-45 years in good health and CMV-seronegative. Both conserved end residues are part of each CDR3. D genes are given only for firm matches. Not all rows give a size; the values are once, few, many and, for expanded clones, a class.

CASRERQGKGYGYTF TGTGCCAGCAGAGAACGACAGGGGAAGGGCTATGGCTACACCTTC TRBJ1-2 TRBD1 TRBV6-4 few
CASRLDRINSPLHF TGTGCAAGTCGCTTAGACAGAATTAATTCACCCCTCCACTTT TRBJ1-6 - TRBV12-2 few
CASSKGGGPRRNSYTF TGTGCCAGCAGCAAAGGAGGGGGACCCAGGCGGAATAGCTACACCTTC TRBJ1-2 - TRBV21-1 -
CASSLGQRLNSPLHF TGTGCCAGCAGCTTAGGACAGCGATTAAATTCACCCCTCCACTTT TRBJ1-6 - TRBV11-2 -
CASSSSRYGYTF TGTGCCAGCAGCTCATCACGGTATGGCTACACCTTC TRBJ1-2 - TRBV9 few
CSVRGLTDTQYF TGCAGCGTCAGGGGGCTGACAGATACGCAGTATTTT TRBJ2-3 TRBD1 TRBV29-1 few
CAWSRFTGGNQPQHF TGTGCCTGGAGTAGATTCACGGGGGGCAATCAGCCCCAGCATTTT TRBJ1-5 - TRBV30 few
CASSPYQGADGYTF TGTGCCAGCTCACCATATCAGGGTGCGGATGGCTACACCTTC TRBJ1-2 - TRBV18 -
CASDRENTDTQYF TGTGCCAGCGACAGGGAAAACACAGATACGCAGTATTTT TRBJ2-3 TRBD1 TRBV9 -
CASSPTGGAGAYEQYF TGTGCCAGCAGCCCAACGGGGGGGGCAGGAGCCTACGAGCAGTACTTC TRBJ2-7 TRBD2 TRBV11-2 few
CASSHLRQGGNTGELFF TGCGCCAGCAGCCATCTTCGACAGGGAGGGAACACCGGGGAGCTGTTTTTT TRBJ2-2 - TRBV4-3 few
CATTAGMNTEAFF TGTGCCACAACGGCGGGAATGAACACTGAAGCTTTCTTT TRBJ1-1 - TRBV6-6 -